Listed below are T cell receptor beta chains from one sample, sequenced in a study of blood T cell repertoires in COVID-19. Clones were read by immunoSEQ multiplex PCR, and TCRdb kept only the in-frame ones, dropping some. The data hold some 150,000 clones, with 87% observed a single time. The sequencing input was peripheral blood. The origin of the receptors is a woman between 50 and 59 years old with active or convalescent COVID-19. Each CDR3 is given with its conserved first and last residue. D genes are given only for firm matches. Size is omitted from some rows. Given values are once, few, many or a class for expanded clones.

CDR3: CASSQTGTSEQFF
DNA: TGTGCCAGCAGCCAGACCGGGACTAGTGAGCAGTTCTTC
V: TRBV3-1/TRBV3-2
D: TRBD2
J: TRBJ2-1
size: -

CDR3: CASSISLRGALLYPSNYGYTF
DNA: TGTGCCAGTAGTATTTCGTTGCGGGGGGCTCTTTTATATCCCTCTAACTATGGCTACACCTTC
V: TRBV19
D: -
J: TRBJ1-2
size: -

CDR3: CATSRGLSGNEQFF
DNA: TGTGCCACCAGCAGAGGGCTTAGCGGCAATGAGCAGTTCTTC
V: TRBV15
D: -
J: TRBJ2-1
size: -

CDR3: CASSMGQGLPPNYGYTF
DNA: TGTGCCAGCAGCATGGGACAGGGCCTACCGCCTAACTATGGCTACACCTTC
V: TRBV11-2
D: TRBD1
J: TRBJ1-2
size: -

CDR3: CATSRTSGYPYNEQFF
DNA: TGTGCCACCAGTCGTACTAGCGGTTATCCCTACAATGAGCAGTTCTTC
V: TRBV24-1
D: TRBD2
J: TRBJ2-1
size: -

CDR3: CASSDRVSGANVLTF
DNA: TGTGCCAGCAGTGACAGGGTCTCTGGGGCCAACGTCCTGACTTTC
V: TRBV6-2/TRBV6-3
D: TRBD1
J: TRBJ2-6
size: -

CDR3: CASSLGGSGTEAFF
DNA: TGCGCCAGCAGCCTAGGGGGAAGCGGCACTGAAGCTTTCTTT
V: TRBV4-3
D: -
J: TRBJ1-1
size: few

CDR3: CASSSTGTDLFF
DNA: TGTGCCAGCAGTTCTACCGGGACAGACCTGTTTTTT
V: TRBV11-1
D: TRBD1
J: TRBJ1-4
size: once

CDR3: CAWALGGGYNQPQHF
DNA: TGTGCCTGGGCTTTAGGGGGGGGATATAATCAGCCCCAGCATTTT
V: TRBV30
D: -
J: TRBJ1-5
size: -

CDR3: CASIPAPGGPDNEQFF
DNA: TGTGCCAGCATCCCTGCACCGGGGGGGCCCGACAATGAGCAGTTCTTC
V: TRBV21-1
D: -
J: TRBJ2-1
size: -

CDR3: CASSTPGQGFLNYGYTF
DNA: TGTGCCAGCAGCACACCGGGACAGGGCTTCCTTAACTATGGCTACACCTTC
V: TRBV9
D: TRBD1
J: TRBJ1-2
size: once

CDR3: CASREWGTGVEETQYF
DNA: TGTGCCAGCAGGGAATGGGGGACAGGCGTCGAGGAGACCCAGTACTTC
V: TRBV2
D: TRBD1
J: TRBJ2-5
size: -

CDR3: CASSERGQGILTGELFF
DNA: TGTGCCAGCAGTGAACGGGGACAGGGGATCCTCACCGGGGAGCTGTTTTTT
V: TRBV6-1
D: TRBD1
J: TRBJ2-2
size: -

CDR3: CASHSGRATDTQYF
DNA: TGTGCCAGTCATAGCGGGAGGGCGACAGATACGCAGTATTTT
V: TRBV19
D: TRBD2
J: TRBJ2-3
size: -

CDR3: CASSQDSQRANNQPQHF
DNA: TGTGCCAGCAGCCAAGATAGCCAGAGGGCGAACAATCAGCCCCAGCATTTT
V: TRBV3-1/TRBV3-2
D: -
J: TRBJ1-5
size: -

CDR3: CASSAEQGSTEAFF
DNA: TGTGCCAGTAGTGCTGAACAGGGGAGCACTGAAGCTTTCTTT
V: TRBV19
D: TRBD1
J: TRBJ1-1
size: -

CDR3: CASSPVLGGTEAFF
DNA: TGTGCCAGCAGCCCCGTATTGGGGGGCACTGAAGCTTTCTTT
V: TRBV2
D: -
J: TRBJ1-1
size: -

CDR3: CASSLDVGASHGYTF
DNA: TGTGCCAGCAGCTTAGATGTGGGGGCGTCTCATGGCTACACCTTC
V: TRBV7-8
D: -
J: TRBJ1-2
size: -

CDR3: CASSLGGVEQYF
DNA: TGTGCCAGCAGCTTAGGGGGGGTCGAGCAGTACTTC
V: TRBV11-2
D: -
J: TRBJ2-7
size: few

CDR3: CAWSVLFRDRGREQFF
DNA: TGTGCCTGGAGTGTACTTTTCCGGGACAGGGGTAGGGAGCAGTTCTTC
V: TRBV30
D: TRBD1
J: TRBJ2-1
size: -

CDR3: CASGTSGGNTGELFF
DNA: TGTGCCAGCGGAACTAGCGGGGGGAACACCGGGGAGCTGTTTTTT
V: TRBV6-5
D: TRBD2
J: TRBJ2-2
size: few

CDR3: CASSYSRGRMEAFF
DNA: TGTGCCAGCAGTTACTCGAGGGGGCGCATGGAAGCTTTCTTT
V: TRBV6-2/TRBV6-3
D: TRBD1
J: TRBJ1-1
size: -

CDR3: CASSSAAVVSGGNEQYF
DNA: TGCGCCAGCAGCTCCGCCGCCGTAGTTAGCGGGGGCAACGAGCAGTACTTC
V: TRBV5-1
D: TRBD2
J: TRBJ2-7
size: -

CDR3: CASSEFVISYEQYF
DNA: TGTGCCAGCAGTGAATTTGTTATCTCCTACGAGCAGTACTTC
V: TRBV6-1
D: -
J: TRBJ2-7
size: -

CDR3: CASNQGLQSSYEQYF
DNA: TGTGCCAGCAACCAGGGGCTCCAGAGCTCCTACGAGCAGTACTTC
V: TRBV6-5
D: -
J: TRBJ2-7
size: -

CDR3: CASSRVPPSSYEQYF
DNA: TGTGCCAGCAGCCGTGTCCCACCGAGCTCCTACGAGCAGTACTTC
V: TRBV2
D: -
J: TRBJ2-7
size: -